This is a list of T cell receptor beta chains from one sample in a study of OX40 agonist ivuxolimab in advanced cancers. Repertoires were generated with immunoSEQ multiplex PCR, while TCRdb's copy carries only in-frame clones and drops some. The sample consists of 60,000 or so clones, more than 70% of them appearing once. The source was CD4+ or CD8+ T cells sorted from blood, collected in a trial of the OX40 agonist ivuxolimab. These receptors were collected from an adult with an advanced solid tumor such as melanoma, head and neck, liver or kidney cancer. CDR3s include the opening cysteine and the closing phenylalanine or tryptophan. Fields, in order: J gene, V gene, clone size, D gene, CDR3 DNA, CDR3 protein. A D gene is named only where the DNA matches it firmly. Size values are once, few and many counts, or a class for expanded clones, and some rows have none.

j_call: TRBJ2-3
v_call: TRBV7-2
clone_size: NA
d_call: TRBD2
cdr3_nt: TGTGCCAGCAGCTTAATGGCGGGGGGGGCCACAGATACGCAGTATTTT
cdr3_aa: CASSLMAGGATDTQYF

j_call: TRBJ1-3
v_call: TRBV27
clone_size: NA
d_call: NA
cdr3_nt: TGTGCCAGCTGGGGGAGGCAGGGCAACGCCATATATTTT
cdr3_aa: CASWGRQGNAIYF

j_call: TRBJ2-5
v_call: TRBV5-1
clone_size: NA
d_call: NA
cdr3_nt: TGCGCCAGCAGCTTGCCCCCCGGGGTCCAAGAGACCCAGTACTTC
cdr3_aa: CASSLPPGVQETQYF

j_call: TRBJ1-1
v_call: TRBV7-2
clone_size: NA
d_call: NA
cdr3_nt: TGTGCCAGCAGCCTTCAGGCCCAGACGGGCACTGAAGCTTTCTTT
cdr3_aa: CASSLQAQTGTEAFF

j_call: TRBJ2-3
v_call: TRBV6-1
clone_size: once
d_call: NA
cdr3_nt: TGTGCCAGCAGTGAAATCGCAGGGGATACGCAGTATTTT
cdr3_aa: CASSEIAGDTQYF

j_call: TRBJ1-1
v_call: TRBV7-9
clone_size: NA
d_call: NA
cdr3_nt: TGTGCCAGCAGCTTAGAGGAAGTCACTGAAGCTTTCTTT
cdr3_aa: CASSLEEVTEAFF

j_call: TRBJ1-2
v_call: TRBV19
clone_size: once
d_call: NA
cdr3_nt: TGTGCCAGTATGGACATTGCTAACTATGGCTACACCTTC
cdr3_aa: CASMDIANYGYTF

j_call: TRBJ2-4
v_call: TRBV5-8
clone_size: NA
d_call: TRBD2
cdr3_nt: TGTGCCAGCAGCTTAAGGGGACGGGGCCCGGGGGGAAACATTCAGTACTTC
cdr3_aa: CASSLRGRGPGGNIQYF

j_call: TRBJ1-1
v_call: TRBV4-2
clone_size: NA
d_call: NA
cdr3_nt: TGTGCCAGCAGCCAAGAGTGGTGGGGGGCCACTGAAGCTTTCTTT
cdr3_aa: CASSQEWWGATEAFF

j_call: TRBJ2-7
v_call: TRBV11-1
clone_size: NA
d_call: NA
cdr3_nt: TGTGCCAGCAGCTTAGCCGGGAGTTACGAGCAGTACTTC
cdr3_aa: CASSLAGSYEQYF

j_call: TRBJ2-7
v_call: TRBV2
clone_size: NA
d_call: NA
cdr3_nt: TGTGCCAGCAGCGTGACACCTTCCTTCTCCTACGAGCAGTACTTC
cdr3_aa: CASSVTPSFSYEQYF

j_call: TRBJ2-4
v_call: TRBV2
clone_size: NA
d_call: NA
cdr3_nt: TGTGCCAGCAGTGAAGCTTCGTCCAGGGTAGCCAAAAACATTCAGTACTTC
cdr3_aa: CASSEASSRVAKNIQYF

j_call: TRBJ2-5
v_call: TRBV7-3
clone_size: NA
d_call: NA
cdr3_nt: TGTGCCAGCAGCTTTGGGGGTCAAGAGACCCAGTACTTC
cdr3_aa: CASSFGGQETQYF

j_call: TRBJ2-7
v_call: TRBV5-6
clone_size: NA
d_call: NA
cdr3_nt: TGTGCCAGCAGCTTGACTTCTAGTTGGGATTACGAGCAGTACTTC
cdr3_aa: CASSLTSSWDYEQYF

j_call: TRBJ2-5
v_call: TRBV5-1
clone_size: NA
d_call: TRBD2
cdr3_nt: TGCGCCAGCAGCTTGCCGGGAGGAGGGCGAGAGACCCAGTACTTC
cdr3_aa: CASSLPGGGRETQYF

j_call: TRBJ1-1
v_call: TRBV18
clone_size: NA
d_call: TRBD1
cdr3_nt: TGTGCCAGCTCACCTGGGACAGGGAACACTGAAGCTTTCTTT
cdr3_aa: CASSPGTGNTEAFF

j_call: TRBJ1-5
v_call: TRBV2
clone_size: NA
d_call: NA
cdr3_nt: TGTGCCAGCATGGACAGCCGCAATCAGCCCCAGCATTTT
cdr3_aa: CASMDSRNQPQHF

j_call: TRBJ2-5
v_call: TRBV6-1
clone_size: NA
d_call: NA
cdr3_nt: TGTGCCAGTGGAGAGGGGAATGCAGAGACCCAGTACTTC
cdr3_aa: CASGEGNAETQYF

j_call: TRBJ2-1
v_call: TRBV6-6
clone_size: NA
d_call: TRBD2
cdr3_nt: TGTGCCAGCAGGCCGACTAGCGGGGGCACCAATGAGCAGTTCTTC
cdr3_aa: CASRPTSGGTNEQFF

j_call: TRBJ2-3
v_call: TRBV6-5
clone_size: once
d_call: TRBD1
cdr3_nt: TGTGCCAGCAGTTACATTTCAGGGGGCGATGATACGCAGTATTTT
cdr3_aa: CASSYISGGDDTQYF